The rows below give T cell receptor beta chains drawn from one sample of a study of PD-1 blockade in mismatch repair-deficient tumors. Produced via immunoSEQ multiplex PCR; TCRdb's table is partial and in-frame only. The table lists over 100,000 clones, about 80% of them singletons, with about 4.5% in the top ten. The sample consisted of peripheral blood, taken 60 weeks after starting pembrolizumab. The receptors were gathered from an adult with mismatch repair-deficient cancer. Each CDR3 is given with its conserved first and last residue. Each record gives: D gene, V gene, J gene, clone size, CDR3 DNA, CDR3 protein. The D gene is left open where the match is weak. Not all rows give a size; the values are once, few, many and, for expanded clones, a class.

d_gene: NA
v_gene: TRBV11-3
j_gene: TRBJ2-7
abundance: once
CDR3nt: TGTGCCAGCAGCTTATCCTCAGGGAGCTCCTACGAGCAGTACTTC
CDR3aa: CASSLSSGSSYEQYF

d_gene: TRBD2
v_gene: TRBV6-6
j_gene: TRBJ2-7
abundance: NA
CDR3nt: TGTGCCAGCAGTTACTCTAGCGGGAGGACTATCTACGAGCAGTACTTC
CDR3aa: CASSYSSGRTIYEQYF

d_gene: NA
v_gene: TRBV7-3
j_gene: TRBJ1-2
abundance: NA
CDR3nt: TGTGCCAGCAGCTATGGGACCGCCTCTGGGGGCTACACCTTC
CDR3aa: CASSYGTASGGYTF

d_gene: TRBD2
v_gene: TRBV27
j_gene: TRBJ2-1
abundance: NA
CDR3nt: TGTGCCAGCACTTTGCGACTAGCGGGGAACAATGAGCAGTTCTTC
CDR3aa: CASTLRLAGNNEQFF

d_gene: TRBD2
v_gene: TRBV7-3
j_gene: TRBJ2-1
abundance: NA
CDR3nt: TGTGCCAGCAGCGTACGACTAGCGTCCTACAATGAGCAGTTCTTC
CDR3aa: CASSVRLASYNEQFF

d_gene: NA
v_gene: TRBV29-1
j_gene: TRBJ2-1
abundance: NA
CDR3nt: TGCAGCGTTAGGCGTGGAGGAAACAATGAGCAGTTCTTC
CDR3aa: CSVRRGGNNEQFF

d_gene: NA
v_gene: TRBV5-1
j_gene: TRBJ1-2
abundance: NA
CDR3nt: TGCGCCAGCAGCTTGGTTGGGACCTTGGAGAATGGCTACACCTTC
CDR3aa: CASSLVGTLENGYTF

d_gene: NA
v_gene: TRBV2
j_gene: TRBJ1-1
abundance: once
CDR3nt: TGTGCCAGCAGGAAAGGGGGGGCCTCCCCGGCTTTCTTT
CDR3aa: CASRKGGASPAFF

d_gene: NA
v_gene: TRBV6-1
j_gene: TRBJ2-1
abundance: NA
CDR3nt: TGTGCCAGCAGTGATGGACTAAATTCTGAGCAGTTCTTC
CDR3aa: CASSDGLNSEQFF

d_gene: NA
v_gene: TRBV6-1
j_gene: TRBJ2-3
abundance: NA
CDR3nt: TGTGCCAGCAGTGAATCAAGACGTCTTAGCACAGATACGCAGTATTTT
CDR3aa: CASSESRRLSTDTQYF

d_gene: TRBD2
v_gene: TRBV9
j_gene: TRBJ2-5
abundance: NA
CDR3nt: TGTGCCAGCAGCGTAGAGGCGGGAGGGAGTTTGGGGACCCAGTACTTC
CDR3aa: CASSVEAGGSLGTQYF

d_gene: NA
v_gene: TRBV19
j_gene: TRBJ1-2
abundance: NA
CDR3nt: TGTGCCAGTAGCGAAGGGTCCGTCTATGGCTACACCTTC
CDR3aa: CASSEGSVYGYTF

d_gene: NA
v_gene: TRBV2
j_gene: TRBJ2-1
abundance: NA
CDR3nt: TGTGCCAGTGAACAGGGCTCCTACAATGAGCAGTTCTTC
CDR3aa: CASEQGSYNEQFF

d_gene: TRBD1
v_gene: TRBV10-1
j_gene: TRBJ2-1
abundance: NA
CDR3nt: TGCGCCAGCAGTGTCTCAGGGGGCGCGGGGGAGCAGTTCTTC
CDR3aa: CASSVSGGAGEQFF

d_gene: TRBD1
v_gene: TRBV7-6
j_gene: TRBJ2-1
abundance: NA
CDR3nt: TGTGCCAGCAGCTTAGGGACAGGGGGCGTCCAACCTAGCTCCTACAATGAGCAGTTCTTC
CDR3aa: CASSLGTGGVQPSSYNEQFF

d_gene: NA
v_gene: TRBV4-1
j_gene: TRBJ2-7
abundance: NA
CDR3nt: TGCGCCAGCAGCCAAGCCGTAGACTCCTACGAGCAGTACTTC
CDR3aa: CASSQAVDSYEQYF

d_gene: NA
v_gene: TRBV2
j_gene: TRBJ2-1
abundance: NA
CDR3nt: TGTGCCAGCCAACCTTACAATGAGCAGTTCTTC
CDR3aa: CASQPYNEQFF

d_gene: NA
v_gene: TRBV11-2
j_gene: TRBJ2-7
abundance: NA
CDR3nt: TGTGCCAGCAGCTCGACCCGGACAGTCTACGAGCAGTACTTC
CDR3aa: CASSSTRTVYEQYF

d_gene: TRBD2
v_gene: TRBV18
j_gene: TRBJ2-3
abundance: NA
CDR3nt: TGTGCCAGCTCACCGGCGGGAGGGCCTGGCACAGATACGCAGTATTTT
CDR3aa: CASSPAGGPGTDTQYF

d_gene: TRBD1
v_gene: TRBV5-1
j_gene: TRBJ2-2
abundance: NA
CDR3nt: TGCGCCAGCAGCTTGGAGACAGGGGGAAACACCGGGGAGCTGTTTTTT
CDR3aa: CASSLETGGNTGELFF

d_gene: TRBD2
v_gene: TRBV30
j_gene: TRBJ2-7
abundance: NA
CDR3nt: TGTGCCTGGACCCAAGAGAGGGAGGGGTACTACGAGCAGTACTTC
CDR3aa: CAWTQEREGYYEQYF

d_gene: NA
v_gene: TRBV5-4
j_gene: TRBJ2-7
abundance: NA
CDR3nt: TGTGCCAGCAGCTTAGTTTCTGGGGCGGGCGAGCAGTACTTC
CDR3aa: CASSLVSGAGEQYF

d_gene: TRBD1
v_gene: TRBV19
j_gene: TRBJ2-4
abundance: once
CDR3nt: TGTGCCAGTAGTATAGGACAGGGTCTAGCCAAAAACATTCAGTACTTC
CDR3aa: CASSIGQGLAKNIQYF

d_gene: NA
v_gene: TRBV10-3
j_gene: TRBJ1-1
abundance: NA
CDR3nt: TGTGCCATCAGTGAGTCTTCTGGGGGGCGTAGGGCTTTCTTT
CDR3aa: CAISESSGGRRAFF

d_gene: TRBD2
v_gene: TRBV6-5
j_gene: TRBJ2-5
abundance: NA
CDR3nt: TGTGCCAGCAGTCGTAGCGGGAGCCTAGAGACCCAGTACTTC
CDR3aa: CASSRSGSLETQYF

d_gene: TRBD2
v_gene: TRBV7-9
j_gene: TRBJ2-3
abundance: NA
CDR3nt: TGTGCCAGCAGCCTAGCGGGAGTATCCACAGATACGCAGTATTTT
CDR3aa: CASSLAGVSTDTQYF

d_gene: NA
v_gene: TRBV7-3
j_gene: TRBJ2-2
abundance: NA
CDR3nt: TGTGCCAGCAGCTTATCAGGGGAATACGACACCGGGGAGCTGTTTTTT
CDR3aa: CASSLSGEYDTGELFF

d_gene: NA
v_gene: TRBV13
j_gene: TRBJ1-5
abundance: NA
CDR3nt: TGTGCCAGCAGCTTTCGGGGGCGCAATCAGCCCCAGCATTTT
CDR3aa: CASSFRGRNQPQHF

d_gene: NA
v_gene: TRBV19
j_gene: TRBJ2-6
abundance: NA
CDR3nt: TGTGCCAGTACGCCGGGGAGTGGGGCCAACGTCCTGACTTTC
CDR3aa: CASTPGSGANVLTF

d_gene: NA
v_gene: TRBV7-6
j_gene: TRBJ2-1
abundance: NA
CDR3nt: TGTGCCAGCAGCTTAGAGGGCGGATCCTCCTACAATGAGCAGTTCTTC
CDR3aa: CASSLEGGSSYNEQFF

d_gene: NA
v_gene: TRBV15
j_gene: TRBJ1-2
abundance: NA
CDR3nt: TGTGCCACCAGCAGAGGGGGAGGGAACTATGGCTACACCTTC
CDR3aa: CATSRGGGNYGYTF